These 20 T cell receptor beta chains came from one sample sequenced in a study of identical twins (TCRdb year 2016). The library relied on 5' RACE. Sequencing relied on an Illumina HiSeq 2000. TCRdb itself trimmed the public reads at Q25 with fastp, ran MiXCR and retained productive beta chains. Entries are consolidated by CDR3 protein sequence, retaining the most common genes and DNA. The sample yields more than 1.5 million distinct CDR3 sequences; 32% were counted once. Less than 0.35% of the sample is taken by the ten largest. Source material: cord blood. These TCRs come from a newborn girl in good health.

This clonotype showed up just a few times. Here the CDR3 DNA reads TGTGCCAGCAGTTGGCTTCCGGCCCAAAAAGAGACCCAGTACTTC. The encoded protein is CASSWLPAQKETQYF. This rearrangement joins TRBV28 to TRBJ2-5; unclear D gene. Germline V gives CDR1 MDHEN, CDR2 SYDVKM. V gave up 4 bases and J gave up 3 bases, with 15 bases separating them. The CDR3 is 15 amino acids.

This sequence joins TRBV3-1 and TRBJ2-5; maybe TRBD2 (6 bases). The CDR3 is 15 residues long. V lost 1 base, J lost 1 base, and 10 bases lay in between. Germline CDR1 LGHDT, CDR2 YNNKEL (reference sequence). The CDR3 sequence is CASSQASSAQETQYF. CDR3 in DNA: TGTGCCAGCAGCCAAGCTTCTAGCGCCCAAGAGACCCAGTACTTC.

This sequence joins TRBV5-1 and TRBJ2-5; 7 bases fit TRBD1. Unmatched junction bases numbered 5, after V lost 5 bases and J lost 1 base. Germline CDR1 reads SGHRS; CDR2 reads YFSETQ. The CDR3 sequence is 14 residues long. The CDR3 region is CASRVTGAQETQYF. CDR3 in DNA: TGCGCCAGCAGAGTTACAGGGGCCCAAGAGACCCAGTACTTC.

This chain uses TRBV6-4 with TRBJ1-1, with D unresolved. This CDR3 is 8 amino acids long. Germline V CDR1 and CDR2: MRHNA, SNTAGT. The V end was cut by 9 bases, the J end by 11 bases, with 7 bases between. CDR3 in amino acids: CARLGAFF. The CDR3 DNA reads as TGTGCCAGACTAGGCGCTTTCTTT.

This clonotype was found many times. The DNA for the CDR3 is TGTGCCAGCAGTCCCCGGTGCCAAGAGACCCAGTACTTC. This encodes CASSPRCQETQYF. The chain employs TRBV6-5 and TRBJ2-5; D unclear. Germline V gene lookup returns CDR1 MNHEY and CDR2 SVGAGI. This CDR3 comprises 13 residues. The V end was cut by 5 bases, the J end by 1 base, with 8 bases between.

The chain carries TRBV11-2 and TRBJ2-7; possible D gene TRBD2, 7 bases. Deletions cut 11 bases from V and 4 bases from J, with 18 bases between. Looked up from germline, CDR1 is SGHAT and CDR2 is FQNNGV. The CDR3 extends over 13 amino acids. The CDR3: CAVSGGQRYEQYF. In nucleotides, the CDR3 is TGTGCCGTCTCGGGGGGCCAGAGATACGAGCAGTACTTC.

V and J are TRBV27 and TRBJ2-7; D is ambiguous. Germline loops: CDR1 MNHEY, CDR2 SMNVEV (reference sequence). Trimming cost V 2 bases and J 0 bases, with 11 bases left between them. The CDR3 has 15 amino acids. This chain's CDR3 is CASSLIQVPSYEQYF. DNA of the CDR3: TGTGCCAGCAGTTTAATCCAGGTCCCCTCCTACGAGCAGTACTTC.

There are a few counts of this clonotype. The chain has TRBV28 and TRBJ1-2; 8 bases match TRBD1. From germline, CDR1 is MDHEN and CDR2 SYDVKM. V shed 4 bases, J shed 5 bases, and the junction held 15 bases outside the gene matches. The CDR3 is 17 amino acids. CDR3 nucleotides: TGTGCCAGCAGTTCCTTGGACAGGGCCTCCTTGGGTTATGGCTACACCTTC. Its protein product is CASSSLDRASLGYGYTF.

For the CDR3, the DNA is TGTGCCAGCAGTTCGAACAGGGAACATGAGCAGTTCTTC. This sequence encodes CASSSNREHEQFF. The rearrangement links TRBV27 to TRBJ2-1, with TRBD1 as a possible D gene (6 bases). Trimming pared 4 bases from V and 8 bases from J, leaving 12 bases between. The CDR3 totals 13 residues. CDR1 is MNHEY, CDR2 SMNVEV, per germline (reference sequence).

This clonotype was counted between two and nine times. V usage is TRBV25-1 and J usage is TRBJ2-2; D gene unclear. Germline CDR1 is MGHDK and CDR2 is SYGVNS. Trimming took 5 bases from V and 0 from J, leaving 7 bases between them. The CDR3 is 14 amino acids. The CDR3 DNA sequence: TGTGCCAGCAGTCATGCCACGAACACCGGGGAGCTGTTTTTT. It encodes CASSHATNTGELFF.

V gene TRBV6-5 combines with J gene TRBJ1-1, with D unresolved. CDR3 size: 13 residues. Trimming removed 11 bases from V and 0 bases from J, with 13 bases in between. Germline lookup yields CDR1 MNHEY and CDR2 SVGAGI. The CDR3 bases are TGTGCCCACGGGGAGGGAGTGAACACTGAAGCTTTCTTT. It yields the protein CAHGEGVNTEAFF.

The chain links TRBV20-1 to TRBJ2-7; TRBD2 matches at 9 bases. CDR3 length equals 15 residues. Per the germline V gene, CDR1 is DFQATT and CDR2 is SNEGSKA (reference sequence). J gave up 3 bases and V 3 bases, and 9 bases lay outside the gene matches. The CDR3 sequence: CSARGLADSYYEQYF. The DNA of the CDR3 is TGCAGTGCTAGGGGACTAGCCGATTCTTACTACGAGCAGTACTTC.

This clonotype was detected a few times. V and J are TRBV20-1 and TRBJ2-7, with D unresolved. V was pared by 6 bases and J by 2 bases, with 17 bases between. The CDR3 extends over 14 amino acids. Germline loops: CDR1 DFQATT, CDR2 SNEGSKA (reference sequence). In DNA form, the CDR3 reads TGCAGTGCCCTAGGCCGACTGTTCCCCTACGAGCAGTACTTC. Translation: CSALGRLFPYEQYF.

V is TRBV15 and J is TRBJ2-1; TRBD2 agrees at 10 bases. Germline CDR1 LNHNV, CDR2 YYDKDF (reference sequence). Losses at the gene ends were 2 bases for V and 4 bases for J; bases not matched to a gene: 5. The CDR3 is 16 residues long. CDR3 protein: CATSRPSSGSYNEQFF. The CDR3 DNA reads TGTGCCACCAGCAGACCCTCTAGCGGGAGTTACAATGAGCAGTTCTTC.

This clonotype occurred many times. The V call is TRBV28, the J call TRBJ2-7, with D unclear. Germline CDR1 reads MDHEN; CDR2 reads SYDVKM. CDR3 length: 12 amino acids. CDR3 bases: TGTGCTACTGTCGGTAGCACCTACGAGCAGTACTTC. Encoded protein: CATVGSTYEQYF.

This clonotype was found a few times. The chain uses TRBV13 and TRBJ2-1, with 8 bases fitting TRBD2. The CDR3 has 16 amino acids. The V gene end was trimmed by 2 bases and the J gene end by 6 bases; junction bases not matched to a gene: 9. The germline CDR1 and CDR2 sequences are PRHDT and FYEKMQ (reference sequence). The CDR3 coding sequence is TGTGCCAGCAGCTTACGGGGGGGTAGCGGGATCAATGAGCAGTTCTTC. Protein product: CASSLRGGSGINEQFF.

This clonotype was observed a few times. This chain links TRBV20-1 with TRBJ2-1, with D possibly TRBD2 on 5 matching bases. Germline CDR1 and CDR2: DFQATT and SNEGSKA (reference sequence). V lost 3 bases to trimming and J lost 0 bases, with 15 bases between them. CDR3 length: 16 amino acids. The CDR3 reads CSARFLLLASYNEQFF. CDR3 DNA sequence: TGCAGTGCTAGGTTCCTATTGCTAGCCTCCTACAATGAGCAGTTCTTC.

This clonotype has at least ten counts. In nucleotides, the CDR3 is TGCAGCGTTGTTATAGGGACAGGGTTTGGCGAGCAGTACTTC. This sequence encodes CSVVIGTGFGEQYF. The chain has TRBV29-1 and TRBJ2-7; TRBD1 aligns across 9 bases. Trimming at V came to 4 bases and at J to 6 bases, leaving 10 bases not matched to a gene. This CDR3 comprises 14 residues. Germline V gene data show CDR1 as SQVTM and CDR2 as ANQGSEA.

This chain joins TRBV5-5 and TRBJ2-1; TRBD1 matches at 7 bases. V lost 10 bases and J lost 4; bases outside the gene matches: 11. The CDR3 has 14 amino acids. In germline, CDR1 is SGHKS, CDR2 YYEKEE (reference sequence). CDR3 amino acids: CASAWPGQYNEQFF. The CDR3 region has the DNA TGTGCCTCAGCTTGGCCGGGACAGTACAATGAGCAGTTCTTC.

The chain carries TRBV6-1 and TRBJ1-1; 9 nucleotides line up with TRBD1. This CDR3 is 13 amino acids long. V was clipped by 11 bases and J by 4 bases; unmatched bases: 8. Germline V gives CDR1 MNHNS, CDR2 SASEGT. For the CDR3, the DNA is TGTGCCGGAGGTCACAGGGGGCGCACTGAAGCTTTCTTT. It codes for CAGGHRGRTEAFF.